What follows are 19 T cell receptor beta chains derived from one specimen sequenced in a study of blood T cells in healthy people across ages. A J-beta primer mix and a sample-barcoded 5' primer were used in a second PCR of roughly 6 to 12 cycles. Each CDR3 protein gets one entry after TCRdb re-called the 5' RACE reads with MiXCR. Found here are 600,000 to 1,000,000 distinct CDR3 sequences, approximately 25% of them singletons; the top ten hold roughly 3.8%. The sample was also linked to a second study, of T cells of mothers and their children.

The sample taken for sequencing was blood. These receptor sequences come from a boy under 18 in good health.

This clonotype was found a few times. This rearrangement joins TRBV20-1 to TRBJ2-5; tentative D call: TRBD1 (6 bases). The germline V and J ends were trimmed by 4 bases and 2 bases, with 11 bases remaining between them. The CDR3 loop spans 13 amino acids. Germline assignment: CDR1 DFQATT and CDR2 SNEGSKA (reference sequence). As DNA, the CDR3 is TGCAGTGCTACGGGACAACTACAAGAGACCCAGTACTTC. As protein: CSATGQLQETQYF.

This chain links TRBV25-1 with TRBJ1-1; D is uncertain. Germline V gene sequence: CDR1 MGHDK, CDR2 SYGVNS. This CDR3 is built from 11 residues. V was trimmed by 0 bases and J by 10 bases, leaving 6 bases between them. The CDR3 reads CASSEYLVAFF. The DNA of the CDR3 is TGTGCCAGCAGTGAATATCTCGTAGCTTTCTTT. Complete variable domain (other parts from reference TRBV25-1 and TRBJ1-1): EADIYQTPRYLVIGTGKKITLECSQTMGHDKMYWYQQDPGMELHLIHYSYGVNSTEKGDLSSESTVSRIRTEHFPLTLESARPSHTSQYLCASSEYLVAFFGQGTRLTVV.

This clonotype has a handful of counts. V usage is TRBV7-6 and J usage is TRBJ2-7; a weak D match, TRBD2 (5 bases). Germline V gene lookup returns CDR1 SGHVS and CDR2 FNYEAQ. V lost 0 bases to trimming and J lost 0 bases, with 12 bases between them. The CDR3 length is 16 residues. The CDR3 DNA is TGTGCCAGCAGCTTAGCGTCGGGGAGCGGCTCCTACGAGCAGTACTTC. This sequence encodes CASSLASGSGSYEQYF.

This clonotype was seen at least ten times. The chain employs TRBV28 and TRBJ1-6, with 7 bases lining up with TRBD1. This CDR3 has 15 residues. Germline V gene lookup returns CDR1 MDHEN and CDR2 SYDVKM. Trimming cost V 5 bases and J 5 bases; bases outside gene matches: 6. CDR3 region: CASSPPDRDNSPLHF. The CDR3 coding sequence is TGTGCCAGCAGTCCGCCCGACAGGGATAATTCACCCCTCCACTTT.

V gene TRBV29-1 combines with J gene TRBJ2-3, with D tentatively TRBD1 or TRBD2 (7 bases each). Germline CDR1 SQVTM, CDR2 ANQGSEA. This CDR3 contains 15 residues. Trimming cost V 7 bases and J 4 bases, with 21 bases left between them. The CDR3 DNA is TGCAGCGCTTCCGGGGCAGGGGGAGGGGCAGATACGCAGTATTTT. This encodes CSASGAGGGADTQYF.

The chain combines TRBV20-1 with TRBJ2-2, with 13 nucleotides matching TRBD2. CDR3 length equals 15 residues. With 6 bases clipped from V and 6 bases from J, the junction kept 7 bases outside the gene matches. Looked up from germline, CDR1 is DFQATT and CDR2 is SNEGSKA (reference sequence). Written as DNA, the CDR3 is TGCAGTGCAGGACTAGCGGGGGAGTTCCCCGGGGAGCTGTTTTTT. Protein sequence: CSAGLAGEFPGELFF.

The rearrangement joins TRBV3-1 to TRBJ2-1, with a weak D call TRBD1 (5 bases). The DNA end is more similar to TRBJ2-5, so the J call may be wrong. The CDR3 runs 17 residues. Germline CDR1 reads LGHDT; CDR2 reads YNNKEL (reference sequence). CDR3 sequence reads: CASSQDSEGVSAETQYF. The CDR3 nucleotides read TGTGCCAGCAGCCAAGATTCGGAAGGGGTCAGCGCGGAGACCCAGTACTTC.

The gene calls are TRBV15 and TRBJ2-7, with a weak D call TRBD2 (5 bases). Germline-derived CDR1 and CDR2 are LNHNV and YYDKDF (reference sequence). Trimming removed 0 bases from V and 3 bases from J, with 9 bases in between. CDR3 length equals 14 residues. In DNA, the CDR3 is TGTGCCACCAGCAGAGACCGAGGGAACTACGAGCAGTACTTC. This encodes CATSRDRGNYEQYF. Full variable domain (rest looked up from reference TRBV15 and TRBJ2-7): DAMVIQNPRYQVTQFGKPVTLSCSQTLNHNVMYWYQQKSSQAPKLLFHYYDKDFNNEADTPDNFQSRRPNTSFCFLDIRSPGLGDTAMYLCATSRDRGNYEQYFGPGTRLTVT.

Only a few counts were recorded for this clonotype. The chain employs TRBV14 and TRBJ2-5, with D uncertain. Between the trimmed V and J ends, which lost 4 bases and 2 bases, there was a span of 14 bases. Germline-derived CDR1 and CDR2 are SGHDN and FVKESK. This CDR3 spans 15 amino acids. CDR3 amino acids: CASSPRAWYQETQYF. CDR3 DNA: TGTGCCAGCAGCCCCCGGGCGTGGTATCAAGAGACCCAGTACTTC.

This clonotype was observed a handful of times. This chain links TRBV7-8 with TRBJ2-4, with 9 bases lining up with TRBD1. The CDR3 sequence is 19 residues long. The ends lost 0 bases at V and 8 bases at J; junction bases unmatched: 17. The germline gives CDR1 SGHVS, CDR2 FQNEAQ. CDR3 sequence reads: CASSLAIVRDREYLDIQYF. DNA of the CDR3: TGTGCCAGCAGCTTAGCGATCGTCAGGGACAGGGAATATTTAGACATTCAGTACTTC.

In its sample, this clonotype was seen many times. The CDR3: CASSEEAGGPNEQFF. CDR3 bases: TGTGCCAGCAGTGAAGAAGCGGGAGGGCCCAATGAGCAGTTCTTC. This chain connects TRBV6-1 to TRBJ2-1, with TRBD2 matching 10 bases. Losses at the gene ends were 1 base for V and 6 bases for J; bases not matched to a gene: 3. The CDR3 is 15 residues long. Germline values: CDR1 MNHNS, CDR2 SASEGT.

J is TRBJ1-2 and V is TRBV7-9; 7 bases are a match to TRBD1. Germline-derived CDR1 and CDR2 are SEHNR and FQNEAQ (reference sequence). The CDR3 covers 14 residues. Trimming cost V 4 bases and J 3 bases; bases outside gene matches: 5. DNA of the CDR3: TGTGCCAGCAGCTCCCCTACAGGGGACTATGGCTACACCTTC. It is translated as CASSSPTGDYGYTF. The variable domain in full, completed from reference TRBV7-9 and TRBJ1-2, reads DTGVSQNPRHKITKRGQNVTFRCDPISEHNRLYWYRQTLGQGPEFLTYFQNEAQLEKSRLLSDRFSAERPKGSFSTLEIQRTEQGDSAMYLCASSSPTGDYGYTFGSGTRLTVV.

This clonotype has more than one count but fewer than ten. The rearrangement uses TRBV15 and TRBJ2-1; 9 positions match TRBD1. CDR1 is LNHNV, CDR2 YYDKDF, per germline (reference sequence). The V segment lost 0 bases and the J segment 4 bases; nucleotides outside the gene matches: 7. The CDR3 covers 17 residues. The CDR3 nucleotides read TGTGCCACCAGCAGAGACCCCCGGGACAGGGCTTACAATGAGCAGTTCTTC. Translating gives CATSRDPRDRAYNEQFF.

Concerning this clonotype: This may arise from a read error, as a much more abundant clone is one base away. Written as DNA, the CDR3 is TGCGCCAGCAGCTCGGGACTAGCGGAGCAAGAGGCCCAGTACTTC. This sequence encodes CASSSGLAEQEAQYF. The V call is TRBV5-1, the J call TRBJ2-5; 11 bases match TRBD2. CDR3 length: 15 residues. Germline lookup yields CDR1 SGHRS and CDR2 YFSETQ.

This clonotype came up a few times. The chain combines TRBV7-9 with TRBJ2-7, with D perhaps matching TRBD1 (6 bases). The CDR3 contains 19 residues. Trimming stripped 4 bases from V and 4 bases from J, with 29 bases between. Germline CDR1 and CDR2: SEHNR and FQNEAQ (reference sequence). In nucleotides, the CDR3 is TGTGCCAGCAGCTCATATTGGGGGACCGGGACAACTAGAATATACGAGCAGTACTTC. As protein: CASSSYWGTGTTRIYEQYF.

The genes are TRBV6-5 and TRBJ1-2, with TRBD1 as a possible D gene (5 bases). The ends were cut back, 0 bases at V and 8 bases at J, with 13 bases in the middle. The germline CDR1 and CDR2 sequences are MNHEY and SVGAGI. The CDR3 totals 14 residues. CDR3 DNA sequence: TGTGCCAGCAGTTACTCCCAGGGCCAAGGGGGCTACACCTTC. Translation: CASSYSQGQGGYTF.

This chain connects TRBV7-9 to TRBJ2-1; 9 nucleotides align to TRBD2. Trimming removed 5 bases from V and 15 bases from J; junction bases left unmatched: 11. CDR1 is SEHNR, CDR2 FQNEAQ, per germline (reference sequence). CDR3 length: 13 amino acids. Here the CDR3 reads CASSLSGTSSAFF. As DNA, the CDR3 is TGTGCCAGCAGCCTGTCCGGGACTAGCAGCGCGTTCTTC.

The chain uses TRBV4-3 and TRBJ2-7; 9 nucleotides agree with TRBD1. CDR1 and CDR2 (germline): LGHNA, YSLEER. J gave up 5 bases and V 4 bases, and 12 bases lay outside the gene matches. CDR3 length equals 16 residues. The CDR3 nucleotides are TGCGCCAGCAGCCCAGGGACAGGGCAAGTGGTCGACGAGCAGTACTTC. Translating it yields CASSPGTGQVVDEQYF.

This clonotype turned up a few times. The chain recombines TRBV3-1 with TRBJ2-5, with unresolved D. Between the trimmed V and J ends, which lost 3 bases and 7 bases, there was a span of 9 bases. The CDR3 extends over 12 amino acids. The germline V gene has CDR1 LGHDT and CDR2 YNNKEL (reference sequence). The CDR3 loop is CASSHRIRTQYF. For the CDR3, the DNA is TGTGCCAGCAGCCATAGAATTCGGACCCAGTACTTC.